Sequencing of this TCR beta chain was carried out in a study of blood T cells in healthy people across ages. The CDR3 is 13 residues long. Germline-derived CDR1 and CDR2 are SGDLS and YYNGEE. V lost 4 bases to trimming and J lost 5 bases, with 12 bases between them. The second PCR ran roughly 6 to 11 cycles with a sample-barcoded 5' primer and J-beta primers. TCRdb re-derived calls from the 5' RACE reads in MiXCR, one entry per CDR3 protein. The sample has 600,000 to 900,000 distinct CDR3 sequences; 20% to 30% are singletons. Only a few counts were recorded for this clonotype. Another study also made use of these data, one on T cells of mothers and their children.

The clonotype comes from a boy aged 5-17 years in good health. The chain carries TRBV9 and TRBJ2-5; either TRBD1 or TRBD2 may supply D (5 bases each). What was sequenced was blood. The CDR3 here is CASSQMGVETQYF. For the CDR3, the DNA is TGTGCCAGCAGCCAGATGGGGGTGGAGACCCAGTACTTC. The entire variable domain, with the rest obtained from reference TRBV9 and TRBJ2-5, is as follows: DSGVTQTPKHLITATGQRVTLRCSPRSGDLSVYWYQQSLDQGLQFLIQYYNGEERAKGNILERFSAQQFPDLHSELNLSSLELGDSALYFCASSQMGVETQYFGPGTRLLVL.